This passage covers 29 T cell receptor beta chains from one sample sequenced in a study of regulatory T cells in long-lasting Graves disease. Time point given: persistent/refractory GD, antithyroid drugs over 5 years with positive TRAb. RNA isolated from PBMCs was used to make the TCR library. Researchers made TCR beta libraries by using iRepertoire HTBI primers and running Arm-PCR on CDR3 regions. TCRdb fed the multiplex PCR reads into MiXCR, producing one record per CDR3 protein. This table holds about 340,000 distinct CDR3 sequences, about 20% found once. Sequencing was performed on peripheral blood mononuclear cells (PBMCs), taken when the disease was refractory, from a patient treated with antithyroid drugs. All receptors come from a female donor with Graves disease.

This clonotype appeared a few times. The rearrangement uses TRBV6-1 and TRBJ1-2, with a weak D call TRBD1 (6 bases). The CDR3 has 13 residues. Germline V gene data show CDR1 as MNHNS and CDR2 as SASEGT. The germline V and J ends were trimmed by 1 base and 8 bases, with 11 bases remaining between them. For the CDR3, the DNA is TGTGCCAGCAGTGAAGGGTCAGGGGAGGGCTACACCTTC. This encodes CASSEGSGEGYTF.

In this sample, this clonotype turned up once. Possible read error: a much larger clone is one base away. V is TRBV6-1 and J is TRBJ1-1, with 7 positions matching TRBD1. CDR3 length: 15 residues. J was trimmed by 4 bases and V by 5 bases; bases with no gene match: 10. Germline CDR1 MNHNS, CDR2 SASEGT. The CDR3 DNA sequence: TGTGCCAGCAGTCGTACCCTACAGGGGAGCACTGAAGCTTTCTTT. It yields the protein CASSRTLQGSTEAFF.

The chain has TRBV5-1 and TRBJ2-7; tentative D call: TRBD1 (6 bases). The length of the CDR3 is 15 residues. Trimming took off 4 bases at V and 3 bases at J, with 17 bases between the two ends. Germline CDR1 and CDR2: SGHRS and YFSETQ. The CDR3 region is CASSPNPRGVYEQYF. The CDR3 region has the DNA TGCGCCAGCAGCCCGAACCCCAGGGGCGTCTACGAGCAGTACTTC.

This clonotype has only a few counts. The chain employs TRBV3-1 and TRBJ2-2, with 12 nucleotides matching TRBD1. Germline V gene sequence: CDR1 LGHDT, CDR2 YNNKEL (reference sequence). V shed 0 bases and J 8 bases; nucleotides not matched to a gene: 13. The CDR3 is 19 residues long. The CDR3 sequence is CASSQEPGQGAMWTGELFF. The CDR3 DNA reads TGTGCCAGCAGCCAAGAGCCGGGACAGGGGGCGATGTGGACAGGGGAGCTGTTTTTT.

This clonotype was detected ten times or more. The rearrangement uses TRBV7-9 and TRBJ1-5; D call uncertain. Per the germline V gene, CDR1 is SEHNR and CDR2 is FQNEAQ (reference sequence). This CDR3 has 12 residues. V was clipped by 8 bases and J by 4 bases, with 9 bases between them. The CDR3 region is CASRRDNQPQHF. CDR3 nucleotide sequence: TGTGCCAGCCGGAGGGATAATCAGCCCCAGCATTTT.

This clonotype was detected ten times or more. The CDR3 reads CASKTWRGEAFF. CDR3 DNA: TGTGCCAGCAAAACGTGGAGGGGGGAAGCTTTCTTT. V and J are TRBV6-2 or TRBV6-3 and TRBJ1-1; possible D gene TRBD1, 6 bases. Germline lookup yields CDR1 MNHEY and CDR2 SVGEGT. V was clipped by 7 bases and J by 8 bases, with 14 bases between them. The CDR3 has 12 amino acids.

This clonotype was seen many times. The J gene is TRBJ2-5, the V gene TRBV2, with TRBD1 matching over 12 bases. Trimming at V came to 4 bases and at J to 7 bases, leaving 7 bases not matched to a gene. CDR3 length: 15 amino acids. Germline loops: CDR1 SNHLY, CDR2 FYNNEI. This CDR3 reads CASSVRDRGQGTQYF. DNA for the CDR3: TGTGCCAGCAGTGTCCGGGACAGGGGGCAGGGGACCCAGTACTTC.

Concerning this clonotype itself: This may arise from a read error, as a much more abundant clone is one base away. The CDR3 is CASSLAPDRPQHF. The CDR3 DNA reads as TGTGCCAGCAGCCTCGCCCCCGATCGGCCCCAGCATTTT. This chain connects TRBV5-1 to TRBJ1-5, with D unclear. The CDR3 is made up of 13 amino acids. The germline V gene encodes CDR1 SGHRS and CDR2 YFSETQ.

This clonotype was counted a few times. This sequence joins TRBV7-9 and TRBJ2-7; 8 nucleotides line up with TRBD1. V was clipped by 5 bases and J by 5 bases; unmatched bases: 5. The CDR3 consists of 13 residues. The germline V gene encodes CDR1 SEHNR and CDR2 FQNEAQ (reference sequence). The CDR3 reads CASSDRGFHEQYF. The CDR3 nucleotides read TGTGCCAGCAGCGACAGGGGTTTCCACGAGCAGTACTTC. Using reference TRBV7-9 and TRBJ2-7 for the parts outside the CDR3, the full variable domain is DTGVSQNPRHKITKRGQNVTFRCDPISEHNRLYWYRQTLGQGPEFLTYFQNEAQLEKSRLLSDRFSAERPKGSFSTLEIQRTEQGDSAMYLCASSDRGFHEQYFGPGTRLTVT.

The chain combines TRBV20-1 with TRBJ2-7; the D gene is possibly TRBD1 (6 bases). Germline lookup yields CDR1 DFQATT and CDR2 SNEGSKA (reference sequence). V was trimmed by 3 bases and J by 3 bases, leaving 18 bases between them. The CDR3 contains 15 residues. In nucleotides, the CDR3 is TGCAGTGCTAGGGCCAACGACAGGAGACTCTACGAGCAGTACTTC. Protein: CSARANDRRLYEQYF.

V is TRBV20-1 and J is TRBJ2-3; D is possibly TRBD2 (5 bases). V shed 6 bases and J shed 4 bases, with 17 bases lying between them. The CDR3 totals 14 residues. CDR1 DFQATT and CDR2 SNEGSKA come from the germline V gene (reference sequence). CDR3 nucleotide sequence: TGCAGTGCGCGATCTCTAGAGAGGGCAGATACGCAGTATTTT. Translating gives CSARSLERADTQYF.

This clonotype was detected many times. The chain couples TRBV27 to TRBJ1-1; D possibly corresponds to TRBD1 (6 bases). Germline V gene lookup returns CDR1 MNHEY and CDR2 SMNVEV (reference sequence). There are 13 residues in the CDR3. The V gene lost 3 bases and the J gene lost 4 bases, with 9 bases spanning the gap. CDR3 loop: CASSFTGTTEAFF. In nucleotides, the CDR3 is TGTGCCAGCAGTTTTACAGGGACCACTGAAGCTTTCTTT.

The count of this clonotype is one. With a much larger clone just one base away, this may be a read error. The CDR3 DNA follows: TGTGCCAGCAGCGGGAGGGGTGGCAATCAGCCCCAGCATTTT. It specifies CASSGRGGNQPQHF. The rearrangement links TRBV7-2 to TRBJ1-5, with TRBD1 as a possible D gene (5 bases). CDR3 length equals 14 residues. V lost 5 bases and J 2 bases, leaving 10 bases between the germline ends. Germline V CDR1 and CDR2: SGHTA, FQGNSA.

This clonotype appeared many times. The chain links TRBV29-1 to TRBJ2-2, with D perhaps being TRBD1 or TRBD2 (5 bases each). Trimming removed 4 bases from V and 6 bases from J, with 15 bases in between. There are 14 residues in the CDR3. Germline assignment: CDR1 SQVTM and CDR2 ANQGSEA. The CDR3 is CSVAAPGRAGELFF. CDR3 in DNA: TGCAGCGTTGCCGCCCCAGGGAGAGCCGGGGAGCTGTTTTTT.

As DNA, the CDR3 is TGTGCCAGCAGCGTAGCGGCTAGCGCCAAGGGGGAGACCCAGTACTTC. It translates to CASSVAASAKGETQYF. The chain is built from TRBV9 and TRBJ2-5, with D perhaps matching TRBD2 (6 bases). Looked up from germline, CDR1 is SGDLS and CDR2 is YYNGEE. Trimming pared 0 bases from V and 5 bases from J, leaving 17 bases between. The CDR3 length is 16 residues.

This clonotype was observed many times. The chain uses TRBV2 and TRBJ1-2; D gene ambiguous. Germline CDR1 SNHLY, CDR2 FYNNEI. V shed 7 bases and J shed 6 bases, with 9 bases lying between them. This CDR3 contains 11 residues. In DNA, the CDR3 is TGTGCCAGCACCCCCGGGAATGGCTACACCTTC. This translates into CASTPGNGYTF.

This clonotype was detected ten times or more. The rearrangement joins TRBV12-3 or TRBV12-4 to TRBJ2-5; D may match TRBD1 or TRBD2 (5 bases each). V lost 8 bases to trimming and J lost 5 bases, with 18 bases between them. The CDR3 has 14 amino acids. The CDR3 sequence: CASSLRQGGETQYF. The DNA of the CDR3 is TGTGCCAGCTCACTCCGGCAGGGCGGGGAGACCCAGTACTTC.

This rearrangement joins TRBV28 to TRBJ1-2; the D gene is possibly TRBD1 (5 bases). Trimming cost V 4 bases and J 4 bases, with 13 bases left between them. The CDR3 contains 14 residues. CDR1 is MDHEN and CDR2 is SYDVKM in the germline V gene. This chain's CDR3 is CASSSGQGFYGYTF. The CDR3 DNA reads as TGTGCCAGCAGTTCCGGGCAGGGTTTCTATGGCTACACCTTC.

This sequence joins TRBV27 and TRBJ2-3, with D uncertain. Germline V lookup: CDR1 MNHEY, CDR2 SMNVEV (reference sequence). Trimming pared 1 base from V and 4 bases from J, leaving 9 bases between. This CDR3 region has 14 residues. CDR3 sequence (DNA): TGTGCCAGCAGTTTATACGCGTCTGCAGATACGCAGTATTTT. Translation: CASSLYASADTQYF.

V and J are TRBV14 and TRBJ1-3, with 7 bases aligning to TRBD1. Trimming took 4 bases from V and 0 from J; bases not matched to a gene: 3. CDR3 length: 15 amino acids. Germline CDR1 is SGHDN and CDR2 is FVKESK. The CDR3 region has the DNA TGTGCCAGCAGCCCTGGGACAGTCTCTGGAAACACCATATATTTT. It codes for CASSPGTVSGNTIYF.

This clonotype was counted many times. The DNA of the CDR3 is TGTGCCAGCAGCTTAGGTGGCAGCTCCTACGAGCAGTACTTC. Translating it yields CASSLGGSSYEQYF. The J gene is TRBJ2-7, the V gene TRBV11-3; D gene uncertain. CDR3 length: 14 amino acids. Germline V gives CDR1 SGHNT, CDR2 YENEEA. The V end lost 1 base, the J end lost 0 bases, and 7 bases lay between the germline ends.

The chain links TRBV7-9 to TRBJ2-7; D is undetermined. Germline V gene lookup returns CDR1 SEHNR and CDR2 FQNEAQ (reference sequence). Trimming cost V 4 bases and J 6 bases, with 25 bases left between them. The CDR3 is 17 amino acids. The CDR3 nucleotides are TGTGCCAGCAGCTCACTTTCTAGTGGCGGTCCAGGCAGCGAGCAGTACTTC. Amino acids: CASSSLSSGGPGSEQYF.

In this sample, this clonotype turned up many times. This rearrangement joins TRBV20-1 to TRBJ2-7; TRBD2 matches 9 bases. The CDR3 totals 15 residues. V was clipped by 1 base and J by 5 bases; unmatched bases: 9. From germline, CDR1 is DFQATT and CDR2 SNEGSKA (reference sequence). CDR3 residues: CSARVGGRGWHEQYF. The DNA of the CDR3 is TGCAGTGCTAGAGTTGGCGGGAGGGGATGGCACGAGCAGTACTTC.

The sample holds a few counts of this clonotype. A much larger clone differs from this one at a single base, so this may be a read error. The chain couples TRBV2 to TRBJ1-1, with TRBD1 identical over 12 bases. Looked up from germline, CDR1 is SNHLY and CDR2 is FYNNEI. Trimming took 6 bases from V and 13 from J; bases not matched to a gene: 21. CDR3 size: 17 residues. The CDR3: CASSPISPTGQGARVFF. CDR3 bases: TGTGCCAGCAGCCCGATCTCCCCGACGGGACAGGGGGCGCGGGTTTTCTTT.

This clonotype was seen many times. The chain combines TRBV11-2 with TRBJ2-5; D gene unclear. Per germline, CDR1 SGHAT and CDR2 FQNNGV. Trimming shortened V by 5 bases and J by 1 base, and 5 bases separated the two germline ends. The CDR3 totals 12 residues. The CDR3 DNA sequence: TGTGCCAGCAGCATGCTCCAAGAGACCCAGTACTTC. Its translation is CASSMLQETQYF.

This clonotype occurred many times. The chain combines TRBV6-2 or TRBV6-3 with TRBJ1-4; 8 bases map to TRBD1. CDR1 MNHEY and CDR2 SVGEGT come from the germline V gene. The CDR3 length is 17 residues. Trimming removed 10 bases from V and 3 bases from J; junction bases left unmatched: 16. The CDR3 DNA reads as TGTGCCACCCACTTTCGATGGACAGGGTCGGCTAATGAAAAACTGTTTTTT. It codes for CATHFRWTGSANEKLFF.

Only a few counts were recorded for this clonotype. This chain connects TRBV5-1 to TRBJ2-5; 7 nucleotides align to TRBD1. The length of the CDR3 is 14 residues. V trimming: 7 bases; J trimming: 1 base; junction bases outside the gene matches: 7. Germline V gene sequence: CDR1 SGHRS, CDR2 YFSETQ. CDR3 protein: CASRQQGFQETQYF. The CDR3 DNA sequence: TGCGCCAGCCGACAACAGGGGTTCCAAGAGACCCAGTACTTC.

This clonotype has just a few counts. The chain employs TRBV12-3 or TRBV12-4 and TRBJ2-1; 10 nucleotides line up with TRBD2. This CDR3 contains 15 residues. J lost 7 bases, V lost 9 bases, and 12 bases had no gene match. As DNA, the CDR3 is TGTGCCAGTACTCCCGGAGTTAGCGGGAGGAATGAGCAGTTCTTC. The encoded protein is CASTPGVSGRNEQFF.

This clonotype has at least ten counts. V is TRBV12-5 and J is TRBJ1-5; 7 bases map to TRBD1. Germline CDR1 reads LGHNT; CDR2 reads FRNRAP. V lost 0 bases and J lost 6; bases outside the gene matches: 11. The CDR3 has 17 residues. CDR3: CASGLVLGTDKGQPQHF. In DNA form, the CDR3 reads TGTGCTAGTGGTTTGGTACTGGGGACAGACAAAGGTCAGCCCCAGCATTTT.